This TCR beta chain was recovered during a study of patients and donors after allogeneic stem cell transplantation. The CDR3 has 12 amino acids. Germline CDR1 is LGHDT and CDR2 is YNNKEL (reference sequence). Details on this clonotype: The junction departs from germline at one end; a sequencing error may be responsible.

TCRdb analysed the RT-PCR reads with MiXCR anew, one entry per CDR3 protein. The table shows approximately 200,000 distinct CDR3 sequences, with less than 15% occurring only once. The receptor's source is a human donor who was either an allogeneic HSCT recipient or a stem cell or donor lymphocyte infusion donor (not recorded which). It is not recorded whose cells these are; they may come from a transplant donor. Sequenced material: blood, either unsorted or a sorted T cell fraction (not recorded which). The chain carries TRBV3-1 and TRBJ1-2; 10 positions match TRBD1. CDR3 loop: CASSQGAGQGLF. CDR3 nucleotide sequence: TGTGCCAGCAGCCAAGGGGCGGGACAGGGGCTCTTC. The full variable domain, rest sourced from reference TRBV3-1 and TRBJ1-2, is DTAVSQTPKYLVTQMGNDKSIKCEQNLGHDTMYWYKQDSKKFLKIMFSYNNKELIINETVPNRFSPKSPDKAHLNLHINSLELGDSAVYFCASSQGAGQGLFGSGTRLTVV.